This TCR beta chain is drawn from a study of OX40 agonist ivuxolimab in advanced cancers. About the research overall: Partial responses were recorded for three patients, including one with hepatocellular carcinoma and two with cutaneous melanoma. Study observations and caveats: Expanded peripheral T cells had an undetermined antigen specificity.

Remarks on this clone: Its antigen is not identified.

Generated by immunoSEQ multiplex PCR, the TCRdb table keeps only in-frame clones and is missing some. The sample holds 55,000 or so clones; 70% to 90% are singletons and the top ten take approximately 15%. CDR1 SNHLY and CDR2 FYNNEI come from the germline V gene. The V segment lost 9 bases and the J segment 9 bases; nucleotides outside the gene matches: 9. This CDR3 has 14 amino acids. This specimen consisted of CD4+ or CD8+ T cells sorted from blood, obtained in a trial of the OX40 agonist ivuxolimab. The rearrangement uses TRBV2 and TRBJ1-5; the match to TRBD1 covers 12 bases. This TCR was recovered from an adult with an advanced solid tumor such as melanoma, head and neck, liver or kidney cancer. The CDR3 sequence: CARGDRGLPGPQHF. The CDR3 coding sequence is TGTGCCAGAGGGGACAGGGGGCTCCCAGGGCCCCAGCATTTT.